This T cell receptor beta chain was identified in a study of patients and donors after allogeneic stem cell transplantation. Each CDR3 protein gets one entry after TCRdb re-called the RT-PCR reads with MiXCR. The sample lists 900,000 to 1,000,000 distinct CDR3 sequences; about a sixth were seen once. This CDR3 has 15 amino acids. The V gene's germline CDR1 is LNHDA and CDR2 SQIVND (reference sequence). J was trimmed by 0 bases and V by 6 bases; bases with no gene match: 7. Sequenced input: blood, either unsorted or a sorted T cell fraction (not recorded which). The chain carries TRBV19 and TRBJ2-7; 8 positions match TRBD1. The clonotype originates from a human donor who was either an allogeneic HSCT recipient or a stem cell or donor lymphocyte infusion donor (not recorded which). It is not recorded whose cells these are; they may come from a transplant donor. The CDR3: CASSLTGASSYEQYF. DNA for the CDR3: TGTGCCAGTAGCCTGACAGGGGCCAGCTCCTACGAGCAGTACTTC.